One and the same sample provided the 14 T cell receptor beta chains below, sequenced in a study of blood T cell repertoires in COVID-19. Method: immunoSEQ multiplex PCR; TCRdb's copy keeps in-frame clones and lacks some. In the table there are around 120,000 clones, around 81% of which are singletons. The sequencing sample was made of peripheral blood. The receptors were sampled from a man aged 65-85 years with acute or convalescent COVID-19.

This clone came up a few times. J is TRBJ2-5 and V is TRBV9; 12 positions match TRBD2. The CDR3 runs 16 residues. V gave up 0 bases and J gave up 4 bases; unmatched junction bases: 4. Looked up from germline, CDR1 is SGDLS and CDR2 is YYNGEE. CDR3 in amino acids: CASSVALAGGPETQYF. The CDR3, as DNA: TGTGCCAGCAGCGTAGCCCTAGCGGGGGGGCCAGAGACCCAGTACTTC. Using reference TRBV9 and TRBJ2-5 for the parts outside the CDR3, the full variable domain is DSGVTQTPKHLITATGQRVTLRCSPRSGDLSVYWYQQSLDQGLQFLIQYYNGEERAKGNILERFSAQQFPDLHSELNLSSLELGDSALYFCASSVALAGGPETQYFGPGTRLLVL.

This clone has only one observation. The CDR3, as DNA: TGTGCCAGCAGCTTAGTTGCGGTAATAAATACGCAGTATTTT. Encoded protein: CASSLVAVINTQYF. The V gene is TRBV11-3, the J gene TRBJ2-3; D uncertain. The length of the CDR3 is 14 residues. V dropped 1 base and J dropped 7 bases, with 12 bases sitting between them. Germline V gives CDR1 SGHNT, CDR2 YENEEA.

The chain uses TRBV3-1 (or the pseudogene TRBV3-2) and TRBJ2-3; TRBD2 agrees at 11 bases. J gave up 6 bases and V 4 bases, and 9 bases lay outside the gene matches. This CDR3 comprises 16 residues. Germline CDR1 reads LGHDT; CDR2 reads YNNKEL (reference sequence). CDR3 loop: CASSLETSGVLDTQYF. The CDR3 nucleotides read TGTGCCAGCAGCCTGGAGACTAGCGGGGTTCTCGATACGCAGTATTTT.

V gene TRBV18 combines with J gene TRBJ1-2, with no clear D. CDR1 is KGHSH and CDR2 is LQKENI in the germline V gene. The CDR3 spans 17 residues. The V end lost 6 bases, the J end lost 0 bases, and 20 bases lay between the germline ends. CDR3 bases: TGTGCCAGCTCCGGAGGGCACCCAACGCTATCTAACTATGGCTACACCTTC. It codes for CASSGGHPTLSNYGYTF.

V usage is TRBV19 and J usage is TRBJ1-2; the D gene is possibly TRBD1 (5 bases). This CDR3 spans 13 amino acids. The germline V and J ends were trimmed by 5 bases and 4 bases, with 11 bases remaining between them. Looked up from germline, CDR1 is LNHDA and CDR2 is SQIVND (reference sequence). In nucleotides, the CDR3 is TGTGCCAGTAGTGAGGACACCACCTATGGCTACACCTTC. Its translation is CASSEDTTYGYTF.

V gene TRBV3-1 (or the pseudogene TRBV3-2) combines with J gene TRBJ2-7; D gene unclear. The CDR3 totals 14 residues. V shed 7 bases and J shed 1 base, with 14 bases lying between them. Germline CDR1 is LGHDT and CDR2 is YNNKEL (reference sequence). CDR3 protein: CASKAGQESYEQYF. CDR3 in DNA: TGTGCCAGCAAGGCTGGGCAGGAATCCTACGAGCAGTACTTC.

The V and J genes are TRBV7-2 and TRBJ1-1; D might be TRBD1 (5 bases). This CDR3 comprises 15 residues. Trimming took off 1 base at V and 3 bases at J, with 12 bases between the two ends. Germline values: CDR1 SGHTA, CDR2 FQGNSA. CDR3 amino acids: CASSLVQGGHTEAFF. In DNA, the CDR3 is TGTGCCAGCAGCTTAGTCCAGGGAGGCCACACTGAAGCTTTCTTT. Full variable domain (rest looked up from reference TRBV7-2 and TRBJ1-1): GAGVSQSPSNKVTEKGKDVELRCDPISGHTALYWYRQSLGQGLEFLIYFQGNSAPDKSGLPSDRFSAERTGGSVSTLTIQRTQQEDSAVYLCASSLVQGGHTEAFFGQGTRLTVV.

CDR3 sequence reads: CASSLVGPGQGNQPQHF. As DNA, the CDR3 is TGTGCCAGCAGCTTAGTTGGCCCGGGACAGGGAAATCAGCCCCAGCATTTT. This sequence joins TRBV11-3 and TRBJ1-5, with 9 bases aligning to TRBD1. The CDR3 contains 17 residues. J gave up 4 bases and V 1 base, and 8 bases lay outside the gene matches. The germline V gene encodes CDR1 SGHNT and CDR2 YENEEA.

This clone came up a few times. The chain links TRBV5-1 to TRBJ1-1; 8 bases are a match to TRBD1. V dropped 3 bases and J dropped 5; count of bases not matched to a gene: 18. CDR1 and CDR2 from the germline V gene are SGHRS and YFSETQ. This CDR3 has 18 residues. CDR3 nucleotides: TGCGCCAGCAGCTCGCACCGGGACAGGAGTCCCCGGGCGACTGAAGCTTTCTTT. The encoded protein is CASSSHRDRSPRATEAFF.

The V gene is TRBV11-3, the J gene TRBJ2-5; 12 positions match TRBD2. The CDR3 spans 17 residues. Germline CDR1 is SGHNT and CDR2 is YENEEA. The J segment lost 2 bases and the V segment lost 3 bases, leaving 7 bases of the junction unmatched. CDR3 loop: CASSLGTSGGSQETQYF. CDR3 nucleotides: TGTGCCAGCAGCTTGGGAACTAGCGGGGGGTCACAAGAGACCCAGTACTTC.

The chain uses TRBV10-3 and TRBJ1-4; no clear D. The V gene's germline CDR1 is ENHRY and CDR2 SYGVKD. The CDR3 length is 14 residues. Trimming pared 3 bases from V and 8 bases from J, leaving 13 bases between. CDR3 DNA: TGTGCCATCAGTGATTGGGGAGGAGGGGAAAAACTGTTTTTT. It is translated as CAISDWGGGEKLFF.

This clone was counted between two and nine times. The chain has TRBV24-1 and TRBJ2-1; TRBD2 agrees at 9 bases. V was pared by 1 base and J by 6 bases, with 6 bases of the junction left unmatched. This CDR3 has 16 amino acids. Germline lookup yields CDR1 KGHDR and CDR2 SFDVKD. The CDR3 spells CATSDFPAGGSNEQFF. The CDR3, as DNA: TGTGCCACCAGTGATTTTCCCGCGGGGGGGTCCAATGAGCAGTTCTTC.

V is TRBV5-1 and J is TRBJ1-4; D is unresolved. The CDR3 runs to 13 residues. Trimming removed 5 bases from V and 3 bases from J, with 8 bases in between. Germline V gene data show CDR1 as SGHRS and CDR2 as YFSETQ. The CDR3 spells CASRYRSNEKLFF. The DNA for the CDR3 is TGCGCCAGCAGGTACAGATCTAATGAAAAACTGTTTTTT.

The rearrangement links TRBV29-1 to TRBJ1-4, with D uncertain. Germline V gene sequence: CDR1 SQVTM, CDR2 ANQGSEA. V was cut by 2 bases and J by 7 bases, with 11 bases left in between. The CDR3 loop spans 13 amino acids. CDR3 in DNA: TGCAGCGTTGAACTAGAAGGAGTTGAAAAACTGTTTTTT. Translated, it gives CSVELEGVEKLFF.